What follows are 16 T cell receptor beta chains derived from one specimen sequenced in a study of blood T cell repertoires in COVID-19. Data came from immunoSEQ multiplex PCR; TCRdb stores just in-frame clones and leaves some out. Among approximately 480,000 clones listed, approximately 89% were seen once. Sequencing input: peripheral blood. All receptors derive from a man between 18 and 35 years old with COVID-19, enrolled during active disease.

The chain links TRBV3-1 (or the pseudogene TRBV3-2) to TRBJ2-1, with D maybe TRBD2 (6 bases). The V gene lost 7 bases and the J gene lost 3 bases, with 10 bases spanning the gap. The CDR3 runs to 13 residues. The germline V gene encodes CDR1 LGHDT and CDR2 YNNKEL (reference sequence). This CDR3 reads CASTETSYNEQFF. DNA of the CDR3: TGTGCCAGCACCGAGACTAGCTACAATGAGCAGTTCTTC.

V is TRBV19 and J is TRBJ2-1; 8 bases map to TRBD1. Germline trimming cut 3 bases from V and 7 bases from J; bases unmatched to any gene: 11. CDR1 and CDR2 (germline): LNHDA, SQIVND (reference sequence). The CDR3 contains 16 residues. In DNA, the CDR3 is TGTGCCAGTAGTATTTGGGGGACAGGTGGGAGAAATGAGCAGTTCTTC. Its translation is CASSIWGTGGRNEQFF.

The V gene is TRBV15, the J gene TRBJ2-5; TRBD2 might be the D (6 bases). The CDR3 contains 14 residues. V was trimmed by 0 bases and J by 7 bases, leaving 12 bases between them. Germline CDR1 and CDR2: LNHNV and YYDKDF (reference sequence). The CDR3, as DNA: TGTGCCACCAGCAGAGATCTCTCGACTAGGACCCAGTACTTC. Translating it yields CATSRDLSTRTQYF.

V and J are TRBV6-5 and TRBJ2-7, with D maybe TRBD1 (5 bases). Trimming cost V 6 bases and J 2 bases, with 14 bases left between them. This CDR3 spans 14 amino acids. Per germline, CDR1 MNHEY and CDR2 SVGAGI. The CDR3 coding sequence is TGTGCCAGCAGCGCGGACATAAGAACCTACGAGCAGTACTTC. Residues: CASSADIRTYEQYF.

This chain connects TRBV3-1 (or the pseudogene TRBV3-2) to TRBJ1-5; 11 bases fit TRBD1. After removal of 1 base from V and 4 bases from J, the junction contained 9 bases not matched to a gene. Germline CDR1 LGHDT, CDR2 YNNKEL (reference sequence). The CDR3 covers 18 residues. This chain's CDR3 is CASSQGWTGGKRNQPQHF. The CDR3 nucleotides are TGTGCCAGCAGCCAAGGGTGGACAGGGGGCAAAAGGAATCAGCCCCAGCATTTT.

The J gene is TRBJ2-5, the V gene TRBV27; TRBD2 matches 12 bases. V trimming: 5 bases; J trimming: 4 bases; junction bases outside the gene matches: 8. Germline V gives CDR1 MNHEY, CDR2 SMNVEV (reference sequence). The length of the CDR3 is 16 residues. Here the CDR3 reads CASSVTSGGPGETQYF. CDR3 nucleotides: TGTGCCAGCAGTGTAACTAGCGGGGGGCCGGGAGAGACCCAGTACTTC.

CDR3: CASSLEGTRANEQFF. The CDR3 coding sequence is TGTGCCAGCAGCTTAGAGGGGACTAGGGCCAATGAGCAGTTCTTC. This sequence joins TRBV11-1 and TRBJ2-1; 8 nucleotides agree with TRBD2. The germline gives CDR1 SGHAT, CDR2 FQDESV (reference sequence). CDR3 size: 15 residues. The ends lost 1 base at V and 6 bases at J; junction bases unmatched: 5.

This clone was detected only once. The V gene is TRBV7-6, the J gene TRBJ1-3, with D unclear. V lost 0 bases, J lost 0 bases, and 6 bases lay in between. The length of the CDR3 is 15 residues. The germline gives CDR1 SGHVS, CDR2 FNYEAQ. The CDR3 DNA sequence: TGTGCCAGCAGCTTAGCGGGGAGCTCTGGAAACACCATATATTTT. Encoded protein: CASSLAGSSGNTIYF.

The chain carries TRBV5-3 and TRBJ1-6, with a weak D call TRBD1 (6 bases). TRBV5-3 is annotated as an ORF whose role is uncertain. The length of the CDR3 is 17 residues. Trimming pared 4 bases from V and 10 bases from J, leaving 24 bases between. DNA for the CDR3: TGTGCCAGAAGCCAGGAACCCACAGGGAGTAAAGGATCACCCCTCCACTTT. Amino acid sequence: CARSQEPTGSKGSPLHF.

The chain links TRBV2 to TRBJ1-5, with TRBD1 matching over 9 bases. With V trimmed by 5 bases and J by 4 bases, 6 bases remained unmatched. This CDR3 has 15 amino acids. Germline lookup yields CDR1 SNHLY and CDR2 FYNNEI. CDR3 DNA: TGTGCCAGCAGTTCGGACAGGGGCCGGAATCAGCCCCAGCATTTT. It is translated as CASSSDRGRNQPQHF.

The V call is TRBV2, the J call TRBJ1-2; 8 bases are a match to TRBD1. The J segment lost 5 bases and the V segment lost 0 bases, leaving 2 bases of the junction unmatched. CDR1 SNHLY and CDR2 FYNNEI come from the germline V gene. CDR3 size: 14 residues. CDR3 protein: CASSEAGQGYGYTF. CDR3 nucleotide sequence: TGTGCCAGCAGTGAAGCCGGACAGGGTTATGGCTACACCTTC.

The chain links TRBV4-1 to TRBJ2-7, with D perhaps matching TRBD1 (5 bases). Germline values: CDR1 MGHRA, CDR2 YSYEKL. V was clipped by 1 base and J by 5 bases, with 15 bases between them. The CDR3 spans 15 residues. For the CDR3, the DNA is TGCGCCAGCAGCCAAGTTGCAGGGCGCCTCCACGAGCAGTACTTC. This gives the protein CASSQVAGRLHEQYF.

CDR3 sequence: CASSQGAGGGNEQFF. In nucleotides, the CDR3 is TGTGCCAGCAGCCAGGGAGCGGGGGGGGGCAATGAGCAGTTCTTC. V usage is TRBV4-2 and J usage is TRBJ2-1, with 10 bases aligning to TRBD2. Per the germline V gene, CDR1 is LGHNA and CDR2 is YNFKEQ. The junction had 5 bases not matched to a gene; V was cut back by 3 bases and J by 6 bases. The CDR3 is 15 amino acids.

The chain links TRBV5-1 to TRBJ2-7; 15 bases fit TRBD2. Germline V lookup: CDR1 SGHRS, CDR2 YFSETQ. The length of the CDR3 is 15 residues. V lost 4 bases and J lost 4; bases outside the gene matches: 3. The CDR3 bases are TGCGCCAGCAGCCCAGGGACTAGCGGGAGGTACGAGCAGTACTTC. Amino acids: CASSPGTSGRYEQYF.

A remark on this clone: The identical CDR3 is also encoded by other nucleotide sequences in the sample. The chain links TRBV12-3 or TRBV12-4 to TRBJ1-1, with D possibly TRBD1 on 6 matching bases. This CDR3 is built from 13 residues. With 6 bases removed from V and 1 base from J, the gap between germline ends came to 9 bases. The CDR3 coding sequence is TGTGCCAGCAGCCTAGGGGGGAACACTGAAGCTTTCTTT. This translates into CASSLGGNTEAFF.

J is TRBJ2-1 and V is TRBV2, with 7 nucleotides matching TRBD2. The CDR3 contains 13 residues. CDR1 is SNHLY and CDR2 is FYNNEI in the germline V gene. V shed 6 bases, J shed 9 bases, and the junction held 8 bases outside the gene matches. In DNA, the CDR3 is TGTGCCAGCAGACTACTAGCGCGGGGTGAGCAGTTCTTC. This encodes CASRLLARGEQFF. Filled out from reference TRBV2 and TRBJ2-1, the complete variable domain reads EPEVTQTPSHQVTQMGQEVILRCVPISNHLYFYWYRQILGQKVEFLVSFYNNEISEKSEIFDDQFSVERPDGSNFTLKIRSTKLEDSAMYFCASRLLARGEQFFGPGTRLTVL.